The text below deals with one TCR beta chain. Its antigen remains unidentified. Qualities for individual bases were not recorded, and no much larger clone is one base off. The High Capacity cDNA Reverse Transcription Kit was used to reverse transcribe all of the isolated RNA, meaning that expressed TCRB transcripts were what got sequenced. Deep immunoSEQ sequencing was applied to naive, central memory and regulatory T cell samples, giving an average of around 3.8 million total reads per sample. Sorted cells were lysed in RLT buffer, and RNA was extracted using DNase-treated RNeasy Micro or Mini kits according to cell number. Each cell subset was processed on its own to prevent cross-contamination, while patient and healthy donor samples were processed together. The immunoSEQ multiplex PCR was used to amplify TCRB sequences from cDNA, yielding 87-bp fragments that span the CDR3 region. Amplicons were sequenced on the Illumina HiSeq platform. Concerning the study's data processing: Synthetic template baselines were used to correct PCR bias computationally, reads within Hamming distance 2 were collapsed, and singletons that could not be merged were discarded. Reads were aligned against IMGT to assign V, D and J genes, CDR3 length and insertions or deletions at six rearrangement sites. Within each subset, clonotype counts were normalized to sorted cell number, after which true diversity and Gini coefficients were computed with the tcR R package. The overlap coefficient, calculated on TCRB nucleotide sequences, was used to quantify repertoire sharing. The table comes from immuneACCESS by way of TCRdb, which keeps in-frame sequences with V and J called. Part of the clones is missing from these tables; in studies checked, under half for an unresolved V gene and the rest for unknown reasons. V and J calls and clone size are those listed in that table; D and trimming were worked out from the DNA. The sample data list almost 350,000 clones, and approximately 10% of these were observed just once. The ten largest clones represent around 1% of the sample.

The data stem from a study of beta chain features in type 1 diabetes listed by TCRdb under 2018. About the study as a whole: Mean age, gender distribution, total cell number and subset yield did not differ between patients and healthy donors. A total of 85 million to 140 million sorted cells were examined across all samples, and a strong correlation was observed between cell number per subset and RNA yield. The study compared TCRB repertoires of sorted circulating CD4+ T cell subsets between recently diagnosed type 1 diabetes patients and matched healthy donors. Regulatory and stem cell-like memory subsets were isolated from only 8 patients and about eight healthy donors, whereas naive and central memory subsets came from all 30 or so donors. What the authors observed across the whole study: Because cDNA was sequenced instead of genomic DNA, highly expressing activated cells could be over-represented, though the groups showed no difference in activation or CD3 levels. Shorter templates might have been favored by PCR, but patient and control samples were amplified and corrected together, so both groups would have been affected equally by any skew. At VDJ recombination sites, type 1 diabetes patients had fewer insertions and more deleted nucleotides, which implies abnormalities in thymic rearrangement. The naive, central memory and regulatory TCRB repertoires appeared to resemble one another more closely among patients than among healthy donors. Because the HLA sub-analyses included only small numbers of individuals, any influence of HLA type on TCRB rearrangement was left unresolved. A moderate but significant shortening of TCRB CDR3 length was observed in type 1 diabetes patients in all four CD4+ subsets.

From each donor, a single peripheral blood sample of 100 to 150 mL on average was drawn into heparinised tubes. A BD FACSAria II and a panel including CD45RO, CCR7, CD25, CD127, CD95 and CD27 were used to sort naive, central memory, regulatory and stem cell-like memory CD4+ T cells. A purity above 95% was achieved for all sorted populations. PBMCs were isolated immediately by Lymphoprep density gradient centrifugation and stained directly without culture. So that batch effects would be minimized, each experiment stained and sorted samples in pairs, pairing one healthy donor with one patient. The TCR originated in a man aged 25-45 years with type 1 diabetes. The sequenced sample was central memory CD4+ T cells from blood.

This receptor has the CDR3 CASSQRQGASSPLHF. The DNA reads as follows: TGTGCCAGCAGCCAGCGACAGGGGGCAAGTTCACCCCTCCACTTT. Here the chain combines TRBV7-2 and TRBJ1-6; TRBD1 lines up with 10 middle nucleotides. The CDR3 contains 15 residues, cysteine and phenylalanine counted. The read is trimmed to its CDR3 DNA, 45 bases read in frame from base 1. Trimming accounts for 5 bases at V and 9 bases at J, while the number of junction bases matched to no gene is 7. CDR1 is given as SGHTA and CDR2 as FQGNSA, both from the germline V gene.